This passage covers 7 T cell receptor beta chains from one sample sequenced in a study of T cell responses to AZD1222 COVID-19 vaccine. Only in-frame clones appear in the TCRdb table, and some are missing; sequencing was by immunoSEQ multiplex PCR. The data contain approximately 180,000 clones, around 90% of them singletons. Sequencing used peripheral blood, obtained on day 0 of AZD1222 vaccination. Receptors were obtained from an adult in good health.

The chain uses TRBV4-3 and TRBJ1-1; D is unclear. The CDR3 totals 16 residues. The germline V and J ends were trimmed by 1 base and 0 bases, with 12 bases remaining between them. Germline V gene sequence: CDR1 LGHNA, CDR2 YSLEER. This CDR3 reads CASSQGVGAMNTEAFF. The CDR3 region has the DNA TGCGCCAGCAGCCAAGGGGTAGGAGCTATGAACACTGAAGCTTTCTTT.

This clone appeared a single time. V usage is TRBV3-1 (or the pseudogene TRBV3-2) and J usage is TRBJ1-2; D unclear. Trimming shortened V by 5 bases and J by 1 base, and 5 bases separated the two germline ends. CDR1 LGHDT and CDR2 YNNKEL come from the germline V gene (reference sequence). This CDR3 region has 12 residues. The chain's CDR3 is CASSGDNYGYTF. DNA of the CDR3: TGTGCCAGCAGCGGCGATAACTATGGCTACACCTTC.

The chain has TRBV7-9 and TRBJ1-2; tentative D call: TRBD1 (6 bases). The CDR3 sequence is 14 residues long. The V end was cut by 5 bases, the J end by 6 bases, with 16 bases between. In germline, CDR1 is SEHNR, CDR2 FQNEAQ (reference sequence). The CDR3 is CASSPLTGNHGYTF. For the CDR3, the DNA is TGTGCCAGCAGCCCACTGACAGGAAACCATGGCTACACCTTC.

J is TRBJ2-7 and V is TRBV15, with D possibly matching TRBD2 (5 bases). CDR1 and CDR2 (germline): LNHNV, YYDKDF (reference sequence). This CDR3 comprises 14 residues. The V gene lost 2 bases and the J gene lost 3 bases, with 11 bases spanning the gap. The CDR3 DNA follows: TGTGCCACCAGCAGAAATCTCGGGGACTACGAGCAGTACTTC. Translating gives CATSRNLGDYEQYF.

The chain is built from TRBV24-1 and TRBJ1-2, with D possibly matching TRBD1 (6 bases). V was shortened by 3 bases and J by 7 bases, with 11 bases between the two germline ends. The germline V gene has CDR1 KGHDR and CDR2 SFDVKD. CDR3 length: 13 amino acids. The CDR3 DNA sequence: TGTGCCACCAGTGATAACAACAGGGCTGGCTACACCTTC. Translating it yields CATSDNNRAGYTF.

The chain has TRBV9 and TRBJ2-5; 8 bases align to TRBD1. There are 13 residues in the CDR3. With V trimmed by 4 bases and J by 4 bases, 3 bases remained unmatched. CDR1 is SGDLS and CDR2 is YYNGEE in the germline V gene. For the CDR3, the DNA is TGTGCCAGCAGCCCTGGGACAGGAGAGACCCAGTACTTC. This gives the protein CASSPGTGETQYF.

The chain couples TRBV7-2 to TRBJ1-5; D gene uncertain. This CDR3 contains 15 residues. The V end was cut by 3 bases, the J end by 2 bases, with 11 bases between. Germline V gene lookup returns CDR1 SGHTA and CDR2 FQGNSA. The CDR3 region is CASSFSHRGNQPQHF. CDR3 DNA sequence: TGTGCCAGCAGCTTTTCCCACAGAGGCAATCAGCCCCAGCATTTT.